This TCR beta chain was profiled in a study of identical twins. TCRdb processed the 5' RACE reads anew with MiXCR; each CDR3 protein has one entry. The sample consists of 700,000 to 950,000 distinct CDR3 sequences, about 12% of them appearing once. This clonotype was observed at least ten times. Its cognate antigen is unknown. Study-wide findings and caveats: The study reached conclusions through statistical analysis that was cross-sectional, not following the same donors. Invariant T cells like MAIT and iNKT could partly confound the zero-insertion analyses.

Germline V gene data show CDR1 as DFQATT and CDR2 as SNEGSKA (reference sequence). Deletions cut 0 bases from V and 0 bases from J, with 12 bases between. There are 16 residues in the CDR3. The same sample was also used in a study of yellow fever vaccine responses in identical twins. From that paper: Reportedly, twins' vaccine T cell responses looked partly convergent and partly personalized.

V gene TRBV20-1 combines with J gene TRBJ1-5; D is uncertain. The sequence was collected from a woman younger than 35 in good health. The sequenced sample was PBMCs. The CDR3 nucleotides read TGCAGTGCTAGAGAGGGTACGGACCTTAGCAATCAGCCCCAGCATTTT. Protein: CSAREGTDLSNQPQHF.